The 26 T cell receptor beta chains given below trace back to one sample, sequenced in a study of cytomegalovirus exposure and HLA in healthy donors. Sequencing was performed with immunoSEQ multiplex PCR; in TCRdb, only in-frame clones are kept and a portion is missing. The table includes around 130,000 clones, nearly 90% detected once. Material: PBMCs. These receptors all come from a man aged 25-45 years in good health and CMV-seronegative.

The CDR3 nucleotides are TGTGCCAGCAGCCTACTCGGGGTCGAGCAGTACTTC. Translated: CASSLLGVEQYF. The chain carries TRBV13 and TRBJ2-7, with a possible D match to TRBD2 (5 bases). The V end lost 5 bases, the J end lost 6 bases, and 11 bases lay between the germline ends. The CDR3 runs 12 residues. Germline values: CDR1 PRHDT, CDR2 FYEKMQ (reference sequence). Full variable domain (outside the CDR3, taken from reference TRBV13 and TRBJ2-7): AAGVIQSPRHLIKEKRETATLKCYPIPRHDTVYWYQQGPGQDPQFLISFYEKMQSDKGSIPDRFSAQQFSDYHSELNMSSLELGDSALYFCASSLLGVEQYFGPGTRLTVT.

The gene calls are TRBV11-3 and TRBJ1-3, with TRBD1 identical over 7 bases. Trimming cost V 1 base and J 3 bases; bases outside gene matches: 3. In germline, CDR1 is SGHNT, CDR2 YENEEA. This CDR3 has 15 residues. CDR3 loop: CASSLAGTVGNTIYF. CDR3 bases: TGTGCCAGCAGCTTAGCCGGGACAGTTGGAAACACCATATATTTT.

A few counts support this clone. V gene TRBV7-9 combines with J gene TRBJ2-7, with TRBD1 as a possible D gene (6 bases). V was shortened by 0 bases and J by 7 bases, with 16 bases between the two germline ends. Germline CDR1 and CDR2: SEHNR and FQNEAQ (reference sequence). This CDR3 has 15 residues. The CDR3 bases are TGTGCCAGCAGCTTAGCGTTCGGACAGCCCGGGGAGCAGTACTTC. It encodes CASSLAFGQPGEQYF.

This clone was detected once. The rearrangement joins TRBV28 to TRBJ2-2; TRBD1 matches at 8 bases. Trimming at V came to 3 bases and at J to 5 bases, leaving 2 bases not matched to a gene. The germline V gene encodes CDR1 MDHEN and CDR2 SYDVKM. The CDR3 contains 14 residues. The CDR3: CASSFYRGTGELFF. CDR3 in DNA: TGTGCCAGCAGTTTCTACAGGGGGACCGGGGAGCTGTTTTTT.

The chain combines TRBV5-1 with TRBJ2-3; perhaps TRBD2 as D (5 bases). This CDR3 has 15 amino acids. V was clipped by 4 bases and J by 2 bases, with 14 bases between them. From germline, CDR1 is SGHRS and CDR2 YFSETQ. CDR3 coding DNA: TGCGCCAGCAGCCGGTCGGGGAGCCCCACAGATACGCAGTATTTT. It encodes CASSRSGSPTDTQYF.

Concerning this clone itself: The junction does not match germline at one end; this may be a read error. The chain employs TRBV2 and TRBJ1-1; possible D gene TRBD1, 5 bases. The CDR3 spans 14 residues. Germline V lookup: CDR1 SNHLY, CDR2 FYNNEI. CDR3 DNA: TGTGCCAGCAGTCAAGCGGGGGGGAACACTGAAGCTTTCTTT. Translated: CASSQAGGNTEAFF.

V and J are TRBV5-1 and TRBJ1-1; a weak D match, TRBD1 (5 bases). V was cut by 3 bases and J by 3 bases, with 12 bases left in between. The germline gives CDR1 SGHRS, CDR2 YFSETQ. This CDR3 is 14 amino acids long. The CDR3 DNA is TGCGCCAGCAGCTCCCAGGGTATGGACACTGAAGCTTTCTTT. Translating gives CASSSQGMDTEAFF.

The chain is built from TRBV21-1 and TRBJ2-7; the D segment call TRBD1 is taken from the table without a DNA check. TRBV21-1 is reported as a pseudogene. The CDR3 consists of 14 residues. The CDR3 bases are TGTGCCAGCAGCAAAGAAGGGTCAGGGAACCTTCAGTACTTC. Its protein product is CASSKEGSGNLQYF.

The chain combines TRBV18 with TRBJ2-2; possible D gene TRBD1, 6 bases. Germline V gene data show CDR1 as KGHSH and CDR2 as LQKENI. Trimming pared 8 bases from V and 6 bases from J, leaving 16 bases between. This CDR3 spans 14 amino acids. The DNA for the CDR3 is TGTGCCAGCGAGGGGACAATGTCGGCCGGGGAGCTGTTTTTT. This sequence encodes CASEGTMSAGELFF. The full variable domain, completed using reference TRBV18 and TRBJ2-2, is NAGVMQNPRHLVRRRGQEARLRCSPMKGHSHVYWYRQLPEEGLKFMVYLQKENIIDESGMPKERFSAEFPKEGPSILRIQQVVRGDSAAYFCASEGTMSAGELFFGEGSRLTVL.

As concerns this clone: At one end, the junction sequence differs from germline, possibly due to a read error. The chain uses TRBV7-2 and TRBJ2-5; D is undetermined. CDR1 and CDR2 from the germline V gene are SGHTA and FQGNSA. The CDR3 spans 11 residues. The CDR3: CASSLLEAQYF. CDR3 DNA sequence: TGTGCCAGCAGCTTACTAGAGGCCCAGTACTTC.

The J gene is TRBJ2-3, the V gene TRBV2, with 7 bases aligning to TRBD2. Germline V gene data show CDR1 as SNHLY and CDR2 as FYNNEI. The CDR3 covers 13 residues. V lost 10 bases and J lost 7; bases outside the gene matches: 11. The CDR3 DNA reads TGTGCCAATGGTGGGGGGGAACCGAATACGCAGTATTTT. Amino acids: CANGGGEPNTQYF.

The chain combines TRBV5-1 with TRBJ1-5; a possible D gene is TRBD1 (6 bases). V gave up 2 bases and J gave up 7 bases, with 13 bases separating them. Looked up from germline, CDR1 is SGHRS and CDR2 is YFSETQ. CDR3 length: 14 amino acids. The CDR3 region has the DNA TGCGCCAGCAGCTTAAACAGGGATACCCAGCCCCAGCATTTT. This gives the protein CASSLNRDTQPQHF.

The gene calls are TRBV5-5 and TRBJ2-1; 8 nucleotides agree with TRBD2. V trimming: 6 bases; J trimming: 9 bases; junction bases outside the gene matches: 8. CDR3 length: 13 amino acids. CDR1 is SGHKS, CDR2 YYEKEE, per germline (reference sequence). This CDR3 is CASTLAGGIEQFF. Here the CDR3 DNA reads TGTGCCAGCACCCTGGCGGGGGGCATTGAGCAGTTCTTC.

The rearrangement joins TRBV29-1 to TRBJ2-2; 7 nucleotides match TRBD2. Germline lookup yields CDR1 SQVTM and CDR2 ANQGSEA. V was clipped by 5 bases and J by 4 bases; unmatched bases: 16. This CDR3 spans 17 amino acids. The CDR3 sequence: CSVFGEGPRVATGELFF. The DNA for the CDR3 is TGCAGCGTTTTTGGGGAGGGACCGAGGGTGGCCACCGGGGAGCTGTTTTTT.

The genes are TRBV4-2 and TRBJ2-3; TRBD2 agrees at 10 bases. Germline CDR1 LGHNA, CDR2 YNFKEQ. There are 18 residues in the CDR3. J lost 0 bases, V lost 1 base, and 7 bases had no gene match. CDR3 loop: CASSQAPRTSGSTDTQYF. CDR3 DNA sequence: TGTGCCAGCAGCCAAGCGCCCAGGACTAGCGGAAGCACAGATACGCAGTATTTT.

V and J are TRBV9 and TRBJ2-6; D perhaps matches TRBD1 (5 bases). Per the germline V gene, CDR1 is SGDLS and CDR2 is YYNGEE. The V end lost 2 bases, the J end lost 0 bases, and 12 bases lay between the germline ends. The CDR3 is 17 amino acids. The CDR3 DNA reads as TGTGCCAGCAGCGTCTGGGGCGAAAGCTCTGGGGCCAACGTCCTGACTTTC. Translating gives CASSVWGESSGANVLTF.

The chain carries TRBV6-5 and TRBJ1-2; 7 nucleotides match TRBD1. CDR1 is MNHEY, CDR2 SVGAGI, per germline. V was clipped by 7 bases and J by 5 bases; unmatched bases: 4. The CDR3 is 12 amino acids. The chain's CDR3 is CASTSGGYGYTF. In DNA, the CDR3 is TGTGCCAGCACCTCAGGGGGGTATGGCTACACCTTC.

The chain is built from TRBV6-5 and TRBJ2-5, with TRBD1 matching over 8 bases. Germline V CDR1 and CDR2: MNHEY, SVGAGI. This CDR3 has 14 residues. The junction had 4 bases not matched to a gene; V was cut back by 0 bases and J by 7 bases. The CDR3 DNA is TGTGCCAGCAGTTACTCTGGACAGGGAATGACCCAGTACTTC. It translates to CASSYSGQGMTQYF.

As for this clone: Additional DNA sequences in this sample encode the identical CDR3. The chain carries TRBV18 and TRBJ1-1; 7 bases are shared with TRBD1. The germline gives CDR1 KGHSH, CDR2 LQKENI. V lost 1 base to trimming and J lost 2 bases; unmatched junction nucleotides: 1. The CDR3 sequence is 14 residues long. The CDR3 DNA reads TGTGCCAGCTCACCACAGGGGGCCAACACTGAAGCTTTCTTT. Protein product: CASSPQGANTEAFF.

The J gene is TRBJ1-2, the V gene TRBV4-3, with 9 bases aligning to TRBD1. Trimming at V came to 8 bases and at J to 4 bases, leaving 11 bases not matched to a gene. The V gene's germline CDR1 is LGHNA and CDR2 YSLEER. This CDR3 spans 15 amino acids. The CDR3 coding sequence is TGCGCCAGCGCTCTGAGGGACAGGGAAGGCTATGGCTACACCTTC. Translation gives CASALRDREGYGYTF.

V and J are TRBV12-5 and TRBJ2-1; 12 bases fit TRBD2. This CDR3 has 16 amino acids. Looked up from germline, CDR1 is LGHNT and CDR2 is FRNRAP. V gave up 3 bases and J gave up 12 bases; unmatched junction bases: 12. CDR3 protein: CASGFPGGLAGQGQFF. The CDR3 bases are TGTGCTAGTGGTTTCCCCGGGGGACTAGCGGGCCAGGGGCAGTTCTTC.

This sequence joins TRBV11-2 and TRBJ1-3; a possible D gene is TRBD1 (6 bases). The V end lost 5 bases, the J end lost 2 bases, and 10 bases lay between the germline ends. This CDR3 is built from 14 residues. CDR1 is SGHAT and CDR2 is FQNNGV in the germline V gene. CDR3 region: CASSETGTGNTIYF. CDR3 in DNA: TGTGCCAGCAGCGAAACAGGGACTGGAAACACCATATATTTT.

This sequence joins TRBV6-6 and TRBJ2-1; possibly TRBD1 for D (5 bases). The CDR3 sequence is 16 residues long. Per germline, CDR1 MNHNY and CDR2 SVGAGI (reference sequence). V lost 7 bases to trimming and J lost 1 base, with 17 bases between them. CDR3 loop: CASTPGRTQSYNEQFF. In nucleotides, the CDR3 is TGTGCCAGCACCCCCGGCCGGACACAGTCCTACAATGAGCAGTTCTTC.

The chain joins TRBV29-1 to TRBJ1-5; 7 bases line up with TRBD1. The germline gives CDR1 SQVTM, CDR2 ANQGSEA. The CDR3 is 14 amino acids. Trimming cost V 7 bases and J 5 bases; bases outside gene matches: 11. In DNA, the CDR3 is TGCAGCGCCCGAGACAGGGACGGGGATCAGCCCCAGCATTTT. Protein sequence: CSARDRDGDQPQHF.

The rearrangement links TRBV6-6 to TRBJ1-2, with D possibly TRBD1 on 5 matching bases. V was clipped by 2 bases and J by 2 bases, with 6 bases between them. The CDR3 covers 13 residues. CDR1 MNHNY and CDR2 SVGAGI come from the germline V gene (reference sequence). The CDR3 bases are TGTGCCAGCAGTTACGACAGCAACTATGGCTACACCTTC. It is translated as CASSYDSNYGYTF.

The CDR3, as DNA: TGTGCCAGCAGCCCCGGACAGGGGACGGGAGGCTACACCTTC. Its protein product is CASSPGQGTGGYTF. The chain links TRBV27 to TRBJ1-2; 9 bases match TRBD1. The junction had 10 bases not matched to a gene; V was cut back by 6 bases and J by 8 bases. Germline assignment: CDR1 MNHEY and CDR2 SMNVEV (reference sequence). The CDR3 covers 14 residues.